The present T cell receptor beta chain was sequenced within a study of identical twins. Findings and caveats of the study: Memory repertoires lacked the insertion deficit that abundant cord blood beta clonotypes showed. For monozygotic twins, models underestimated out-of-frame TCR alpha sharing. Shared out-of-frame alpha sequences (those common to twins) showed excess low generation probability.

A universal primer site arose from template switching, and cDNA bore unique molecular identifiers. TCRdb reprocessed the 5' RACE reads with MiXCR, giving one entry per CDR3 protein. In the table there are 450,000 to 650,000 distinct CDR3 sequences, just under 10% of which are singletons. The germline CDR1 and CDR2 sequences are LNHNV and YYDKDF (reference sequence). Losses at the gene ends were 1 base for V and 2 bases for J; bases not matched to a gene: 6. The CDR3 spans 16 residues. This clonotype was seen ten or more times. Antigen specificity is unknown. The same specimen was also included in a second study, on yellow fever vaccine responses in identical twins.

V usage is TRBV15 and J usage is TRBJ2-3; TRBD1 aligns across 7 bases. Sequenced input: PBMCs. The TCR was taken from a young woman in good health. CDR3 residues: CATSRAVRGNTDTQYF. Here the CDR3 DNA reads TGTGCCACCAGCAGAGCGGTCAGGGGGAACACAGATACGCAGTATTTT.